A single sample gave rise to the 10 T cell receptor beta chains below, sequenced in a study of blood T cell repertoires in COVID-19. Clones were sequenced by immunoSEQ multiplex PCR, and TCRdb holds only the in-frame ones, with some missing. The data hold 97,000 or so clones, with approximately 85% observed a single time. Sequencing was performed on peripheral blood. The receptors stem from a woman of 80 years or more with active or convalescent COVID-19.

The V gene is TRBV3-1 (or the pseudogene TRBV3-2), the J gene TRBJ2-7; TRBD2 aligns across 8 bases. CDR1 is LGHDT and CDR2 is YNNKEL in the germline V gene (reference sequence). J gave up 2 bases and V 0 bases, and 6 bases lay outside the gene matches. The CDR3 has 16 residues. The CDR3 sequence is CASSQEGTGGTYEQYF. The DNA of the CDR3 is TGTGCCAGCAGCCAAGAGGGCACGGGGGGGACCTACGAGCAGTACTTC.

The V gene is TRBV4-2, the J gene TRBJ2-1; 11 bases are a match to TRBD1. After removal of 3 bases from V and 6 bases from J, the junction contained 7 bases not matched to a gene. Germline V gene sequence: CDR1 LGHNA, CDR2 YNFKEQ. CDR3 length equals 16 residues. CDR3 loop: CASSQAPGQGGNEQFF. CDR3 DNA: TGTGCCAGCAGCCAGGCTCCGGGACAGGGGGGCAATGAGCAGTTCTTC.

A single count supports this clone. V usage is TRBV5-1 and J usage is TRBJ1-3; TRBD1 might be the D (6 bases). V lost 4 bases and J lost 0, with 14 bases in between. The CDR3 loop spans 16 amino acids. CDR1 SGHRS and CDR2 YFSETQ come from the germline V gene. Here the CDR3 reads CASSPGARHSGNTIYF. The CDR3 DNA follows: TGCGCCAGCAGCCCAGGGGCCCGACACTCTGGAAACACCATATATTTT.

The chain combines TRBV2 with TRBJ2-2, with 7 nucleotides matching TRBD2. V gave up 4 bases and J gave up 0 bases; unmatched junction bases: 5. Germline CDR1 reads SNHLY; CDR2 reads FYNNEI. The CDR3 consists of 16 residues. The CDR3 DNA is TGTGCCAGCAGTGGGGGGGAGGGACCGAACACCGGGGAGCTGTTTTTT. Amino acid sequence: CASSGGEGPNTGELFF.

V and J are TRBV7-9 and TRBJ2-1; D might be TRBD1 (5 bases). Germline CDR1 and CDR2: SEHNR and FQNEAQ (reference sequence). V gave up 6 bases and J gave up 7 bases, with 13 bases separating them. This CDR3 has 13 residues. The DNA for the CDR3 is TGTGCCAGCAGAACAGGTAGGGGTAATGAGCAGTTCTTC. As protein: CASRTGRGNEQFF.

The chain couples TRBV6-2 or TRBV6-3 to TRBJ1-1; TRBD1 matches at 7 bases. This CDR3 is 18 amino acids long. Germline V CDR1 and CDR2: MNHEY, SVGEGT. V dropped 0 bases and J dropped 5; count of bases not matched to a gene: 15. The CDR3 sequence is CASSYSLIQGGRITEAFF. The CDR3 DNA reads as TGTGCCAGCAGTTACTCGCTAATCCAGGGGGGACGGATAACTGAAGCTTTCTTT.

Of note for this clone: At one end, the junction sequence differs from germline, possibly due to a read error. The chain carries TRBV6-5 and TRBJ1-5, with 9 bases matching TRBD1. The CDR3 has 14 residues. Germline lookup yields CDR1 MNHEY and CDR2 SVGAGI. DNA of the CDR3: TGTGCCAGCAGTCCCACAGGGGGCAAACAGCCCCAGCATTTT. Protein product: CASSPTGGKQPQHF.

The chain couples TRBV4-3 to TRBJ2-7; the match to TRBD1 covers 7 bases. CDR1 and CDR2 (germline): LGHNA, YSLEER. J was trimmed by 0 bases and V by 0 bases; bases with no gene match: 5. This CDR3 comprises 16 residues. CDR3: CASSQDRQGDSYEQYF. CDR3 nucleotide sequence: TGCGCCAGCAGCCAAGATCGACAGGGCGACTCCTACGAGCAGTACTTC.

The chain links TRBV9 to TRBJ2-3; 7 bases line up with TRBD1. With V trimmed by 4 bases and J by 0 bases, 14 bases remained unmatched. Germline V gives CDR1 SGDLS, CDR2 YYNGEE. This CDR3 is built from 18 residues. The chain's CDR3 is CASSHGLTGSSSTDTQYF. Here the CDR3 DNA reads TGTGCCAGCAGCCACGGACTGACAGGGTCATCTAGCACAGATACGCAGTATTTT.

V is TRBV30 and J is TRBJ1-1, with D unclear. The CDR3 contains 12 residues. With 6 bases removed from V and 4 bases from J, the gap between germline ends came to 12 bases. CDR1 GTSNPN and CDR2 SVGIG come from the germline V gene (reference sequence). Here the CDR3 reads CACGSSVTEAFF. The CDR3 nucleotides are TGTGCCTGCGGATCCTCGGTCACTGAAGCTTTCTTT.